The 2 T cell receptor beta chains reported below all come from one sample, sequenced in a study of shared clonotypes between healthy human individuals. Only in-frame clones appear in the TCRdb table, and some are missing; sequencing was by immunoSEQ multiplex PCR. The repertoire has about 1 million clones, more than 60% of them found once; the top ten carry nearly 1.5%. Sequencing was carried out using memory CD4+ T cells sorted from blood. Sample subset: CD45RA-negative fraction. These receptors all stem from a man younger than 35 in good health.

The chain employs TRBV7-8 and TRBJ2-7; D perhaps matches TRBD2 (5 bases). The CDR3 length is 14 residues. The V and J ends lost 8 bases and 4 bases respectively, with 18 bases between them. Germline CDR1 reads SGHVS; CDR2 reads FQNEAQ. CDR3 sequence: CASSRGQSPYEQYF. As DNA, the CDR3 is TGTGCCAGCTCCCGGGGTCAGAGCCCTTACGAGCAGTACTTC.

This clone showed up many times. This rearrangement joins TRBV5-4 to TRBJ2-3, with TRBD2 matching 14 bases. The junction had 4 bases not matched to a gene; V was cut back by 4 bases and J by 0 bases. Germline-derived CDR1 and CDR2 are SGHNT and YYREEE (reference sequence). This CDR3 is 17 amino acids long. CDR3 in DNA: TGTGCCAGCAGCGGAGGACTAGCGGGGGGAAGCACAGATACGCAGTATTTT. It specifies CASSGGLAGGSTDTQYF.